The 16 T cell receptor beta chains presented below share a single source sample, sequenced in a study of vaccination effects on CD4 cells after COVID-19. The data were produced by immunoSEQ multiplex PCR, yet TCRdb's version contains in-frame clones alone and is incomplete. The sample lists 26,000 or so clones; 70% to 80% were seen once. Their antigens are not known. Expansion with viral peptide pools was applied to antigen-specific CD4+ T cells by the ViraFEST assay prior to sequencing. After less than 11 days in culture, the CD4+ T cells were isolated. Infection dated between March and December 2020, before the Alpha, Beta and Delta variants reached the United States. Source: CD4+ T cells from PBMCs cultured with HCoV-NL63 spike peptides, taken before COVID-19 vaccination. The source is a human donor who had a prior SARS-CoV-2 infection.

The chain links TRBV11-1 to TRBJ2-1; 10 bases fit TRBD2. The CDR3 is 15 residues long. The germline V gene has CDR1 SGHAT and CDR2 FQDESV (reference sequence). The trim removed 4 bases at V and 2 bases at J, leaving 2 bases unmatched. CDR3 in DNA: TGTGCCAGCAGCTCTAGCGGGAGAACCTACAATGAGCAGTTCTTC. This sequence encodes CASSSSGRTYNEQFF.

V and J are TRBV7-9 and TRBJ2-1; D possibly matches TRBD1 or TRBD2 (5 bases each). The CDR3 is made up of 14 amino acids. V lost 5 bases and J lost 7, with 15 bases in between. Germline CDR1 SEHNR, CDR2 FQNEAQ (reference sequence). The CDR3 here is CASSQSQWGNEQFF. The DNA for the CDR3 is TGTGCCAGCAGCCAATCACAATGGGGGAATGAGCAGTTCTTC.

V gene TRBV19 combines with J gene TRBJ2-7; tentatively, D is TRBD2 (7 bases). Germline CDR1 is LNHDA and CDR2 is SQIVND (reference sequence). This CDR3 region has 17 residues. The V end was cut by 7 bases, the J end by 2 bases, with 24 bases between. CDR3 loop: CASTHQAGADTTYEQYF. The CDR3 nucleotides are TGTGCCAGTACCCATCAGGCGGGGGCCGACACCACCTACGAGCAGTACTTC.

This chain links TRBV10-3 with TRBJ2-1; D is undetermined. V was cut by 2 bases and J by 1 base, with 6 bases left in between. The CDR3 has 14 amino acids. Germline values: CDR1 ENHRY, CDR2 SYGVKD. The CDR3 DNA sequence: TGTGCCATCAGTGAGACGAGTTCCTACAATGAGCAGTTCTTC. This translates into CAISETSSYNEQFF.

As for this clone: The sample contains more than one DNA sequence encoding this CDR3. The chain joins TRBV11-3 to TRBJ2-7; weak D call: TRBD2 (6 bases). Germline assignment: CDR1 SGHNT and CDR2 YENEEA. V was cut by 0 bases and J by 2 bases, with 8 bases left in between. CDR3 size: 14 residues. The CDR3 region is CASSLDAGTYEQYF. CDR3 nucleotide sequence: TGTGCCAGCAGCTTAGATGCGGGGACCTACGAGCAGTACTTC. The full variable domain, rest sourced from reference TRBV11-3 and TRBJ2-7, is EAGVVQSPRYKIIEKKQPVAFWCNPISGHNTLYWYLQNLGQGPELLIRYENEEAVDDSQLPKDRFSAERLKGVDSTLKIQPAELGDSAVYLCASSLDAGTYEQYFGPGTRLTVT.

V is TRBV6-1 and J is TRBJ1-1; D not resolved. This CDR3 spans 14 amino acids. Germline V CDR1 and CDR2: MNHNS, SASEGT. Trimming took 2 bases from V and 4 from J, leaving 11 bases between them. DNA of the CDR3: TGTGCCAGCAGTGAAATATTGGGATTCACTGAAGCTTTCTTT. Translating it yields CASSEILGFTEAFF.

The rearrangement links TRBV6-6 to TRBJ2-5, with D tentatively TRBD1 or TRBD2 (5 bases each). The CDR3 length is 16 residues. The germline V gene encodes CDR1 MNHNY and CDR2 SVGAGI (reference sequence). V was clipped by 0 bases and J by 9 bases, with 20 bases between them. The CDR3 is CASSYSTGPKRLAQYF. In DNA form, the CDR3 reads TGTGCCAGCAGTTACTCCACGGGACCGAAGAGATTAGCCCAGTACTTC.

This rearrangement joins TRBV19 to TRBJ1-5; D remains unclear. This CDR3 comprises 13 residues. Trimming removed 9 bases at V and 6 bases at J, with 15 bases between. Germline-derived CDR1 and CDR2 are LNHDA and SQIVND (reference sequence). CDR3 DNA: TGTGCCAGCAGAAGGGAAGAGGCTCAGCCCCAGCATTTT. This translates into CASRREEAQPQHF.

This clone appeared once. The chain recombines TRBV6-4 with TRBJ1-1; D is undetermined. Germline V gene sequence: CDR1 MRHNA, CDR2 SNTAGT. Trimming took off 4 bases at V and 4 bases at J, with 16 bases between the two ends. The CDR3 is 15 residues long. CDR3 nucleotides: TGTGCCAGCAGTGTGGAAGAGGGCGCTTTCACTGAAGCTTTCTTT. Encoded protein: CASSVEEGAFTEAFF.

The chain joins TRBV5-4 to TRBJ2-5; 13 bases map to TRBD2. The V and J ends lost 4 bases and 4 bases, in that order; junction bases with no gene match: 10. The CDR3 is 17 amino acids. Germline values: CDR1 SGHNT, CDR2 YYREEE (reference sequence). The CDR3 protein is CASSRTSGGAMTETQYF. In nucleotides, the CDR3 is TGTGCCAGCAGCCGGACTAGCGGGGGAGCGATGACAGAGACCCAGTACTTC.

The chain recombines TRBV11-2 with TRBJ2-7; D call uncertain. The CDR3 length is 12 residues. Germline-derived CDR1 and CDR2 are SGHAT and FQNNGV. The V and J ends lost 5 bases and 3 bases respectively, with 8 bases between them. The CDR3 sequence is CASSEQNYEQYF. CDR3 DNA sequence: TGTGCCAGCAGCGAACAAAACTACGAGCAGTACTTC.

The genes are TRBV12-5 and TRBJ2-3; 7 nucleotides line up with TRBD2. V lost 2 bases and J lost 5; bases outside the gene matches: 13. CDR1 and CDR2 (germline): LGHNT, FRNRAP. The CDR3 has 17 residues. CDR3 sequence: CASGLSQWASGKDTQYF. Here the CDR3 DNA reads TGTGCTAGTGGTTTGTCGCAATGGGCTAGCGGAAAAGATACGCAGTATTTT.

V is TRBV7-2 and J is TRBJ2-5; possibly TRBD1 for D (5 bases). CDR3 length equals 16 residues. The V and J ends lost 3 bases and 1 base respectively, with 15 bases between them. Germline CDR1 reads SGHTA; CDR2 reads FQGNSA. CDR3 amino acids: CASSLGLLDTQETQYF. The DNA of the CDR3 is TGTGCCAGCAGCTTGGGCCTTTTGGACACCCAAGAGACCCAGTACTTC.

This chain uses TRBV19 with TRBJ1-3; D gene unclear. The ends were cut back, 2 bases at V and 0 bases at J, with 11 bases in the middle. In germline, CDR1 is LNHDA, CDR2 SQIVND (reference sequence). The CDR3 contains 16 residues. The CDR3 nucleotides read TGTGCCAGTAGTATAAGTTCGGGCTACTCTGGAAACACCATATATTTT. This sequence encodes CASSISSGYSGNTIYF.

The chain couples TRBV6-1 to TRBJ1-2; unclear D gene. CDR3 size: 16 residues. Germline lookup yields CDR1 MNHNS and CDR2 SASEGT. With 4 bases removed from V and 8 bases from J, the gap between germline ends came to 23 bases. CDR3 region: CASSGEVAWVPGGYTF. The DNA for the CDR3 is TGTGCCAGCAGTGGTGAAGTGGCCTGGGTTCCGGGCGGCTACACCTTC.

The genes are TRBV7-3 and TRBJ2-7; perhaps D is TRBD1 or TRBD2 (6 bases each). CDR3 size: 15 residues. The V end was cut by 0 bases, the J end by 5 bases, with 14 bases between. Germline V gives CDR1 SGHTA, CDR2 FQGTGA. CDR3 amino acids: CASSLTGGWSHEQYF. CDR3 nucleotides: TGTGCCAGCAGCTTAACAGGGGGGTGGTCCCACGAGCAGTACTTC.